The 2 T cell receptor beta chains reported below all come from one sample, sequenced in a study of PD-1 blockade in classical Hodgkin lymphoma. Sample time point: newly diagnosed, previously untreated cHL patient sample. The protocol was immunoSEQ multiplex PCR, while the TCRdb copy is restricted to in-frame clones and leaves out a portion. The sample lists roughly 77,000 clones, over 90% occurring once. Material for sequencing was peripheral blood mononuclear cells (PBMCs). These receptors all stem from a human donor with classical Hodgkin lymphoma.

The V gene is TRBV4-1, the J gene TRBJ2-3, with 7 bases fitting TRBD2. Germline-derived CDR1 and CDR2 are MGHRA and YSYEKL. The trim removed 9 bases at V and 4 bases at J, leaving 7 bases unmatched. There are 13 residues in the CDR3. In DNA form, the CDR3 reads TGCGCCAGTGGGGGGGGATACGCAGATACGCAGTATTTT. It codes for CASGGGYADTQYF.

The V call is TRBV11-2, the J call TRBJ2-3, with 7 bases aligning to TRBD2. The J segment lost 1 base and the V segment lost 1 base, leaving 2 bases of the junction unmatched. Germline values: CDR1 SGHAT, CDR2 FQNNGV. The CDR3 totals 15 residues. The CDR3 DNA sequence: TGTGCCAGCAGCTTAGTAACTAGCGGCACAGATACGCAGTATTTT. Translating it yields CASSLVTSGTDTQYF.